The 25 T cell receptor beta chains listed next were all sequenced from one sample in a study of blood T cell repertoires in COVID-19. Using immunoSEQ multiplex PCR, the repertoire was profiled, and TCRdb retains in-frame clones only, with some absent. The sample carries about 130,000 clones, roughly 77% recorded once. The sample consisted of peripheral blood. Receptors were obtained from a woman in her seventies with COVID-19, enrolled during active disease.

V and J are TRBV9 and TRBJ1-2, with D perhaps matching TRBD1 (5 bases). Trimming stripped 4 bases from V and 0 bases from J, with 16 bases between. From germline, CDR1 is SGDLS and CDR2 YYNGEE. The CDR3 is 16 residues long. The CDR3 reads CASSPRGGVTNYGYTF. The CDR3 coding sequence is TGTGCCAGCAGCCCCCGGGGGGGGGTAACTAACTATGGCTACACCTTC. Full variable domain (missing parts from reference TRBV9 and TRBJ1-2): DSGVTQTPKHLITATGQRVTLRCSPRSGDLSVYWYQQSLDQGLQFLIQYYNGEERAKGNILERFSAQQFPDLHSELNLSSLELGDSALYFCASSPRGGVTNYGYTFGSGTRLTVV.

This clone was seen only a few times. The gene calls are TRBV7-2 and TRBJ2-1, with D uncertain. Trimming took 5 bases from V and 7 from J, leaving 12 bases between them. The CDR3 is 13 amino acids. Germline lookup yields CDR1 SGHTA and CDR2 FQGNSA. CDR3 nucleotides: TGTGCCAGCAGCACCTACGAGAAAAATGAGCAGTTCTTC. Its protein product is CASSTYEKNEQFF.

The genes are TRBV7-6 and TRBJ1-6; 7 bases match TRBD1. The J segment lost 7 bases and the V segment lost 4 bases, leaving 10 bases of the junction unmatched. The germline V gene encodes CDR1 SGHVS and CDR2 FNYEAQ. This CDR3 is 16 amino acids long. CDR3 nucleotides: TGTGCCAGCAGCTCGGGTGGGGCAGGGGGAAATTCACCCCTCCACTTT. It specifies CASSSGGAGGNSPLHF. Together with reference TRBV7-6 and TRBJ1-6, the CDR3 gives the full variable domain: GAGVSQSPRYKVTKRGQDVALRCDPISGHVSLYWYRQALGQGPEFLTYFNYEAQQDKSGLPNDRFSAERPEGSISTLTIQRTEQRDSAMYRCASSSGGAGGNSPLHFGNGTRLTVT.

The chain is built from TRBV2 and TRBJ1-6, with unresolved D. Germline V gene data show CDR1 as SNHLY and CDR2 as FYNNEI. The V end lost 5 bases, the J end lost 3 bases, and 5 bases lay between the germline ends. This CDR3 contains 13 residues. CDR3 sequence reads: CASSQDYNSPLHF. CDR3 nucleotide sequence: TGTGCCAGCAGTCAGGACTATAATTCACCCCTCCACTTT.

The V call is TRBV5-1, the J call TRBJ1-3, with D possibly being TRBD1 (6 bases). This CDR3 has 14 amino acids. Trimming left V 1 base short and J 9 bases short, with 14 bases between. From germline, CDR1 is SGHRS and CDR2 YFSETQ. CDR3: CASSLSGAAGTIYF. The DNA of the CDR3 is TGCGCCAGCAGCTTGTCAGGGGCCGCCGGCACCATATATTTT.

This chain joins TRBV10-3 and TRBJ2-3; 13 positions agree with TRBD2. CDR1 is ENHRY, CDR2 SYGVKD, per germline. After removal of 0 bases from V and 8 bases from J, the junction contained 5 bases not matched to a gene. This CDR3 contains 16 residues. In DNA form, the CDR3 reads TGTGCCATCAGTGAGTCAACTAGCGGGGGGGCAGGTACGCAGTATTTT. It encodes CAISESTSGGAGTQYF.

The genes are TRBV6-5 and TRBJ1-5, with TRBD1 as a possible D gene (6 bases). Between the trimmed V and J ends, which lost 5 bases and 3 bases, there was a span of 14 bases. The CDR3 totals 15 residues. CDR1 MNHEY and CDR2 SVGAGI come from the germline V gene. CDR3: CASSLSDSVNQPQHF. CDR3 nucleotide sequence: TGTGCCAGCAGTCTATCGGACAGCGTCAATCAGCCCCAGCATTTT.

The genes are TRBV13 and TRBJ2-5; 8 nucleotides align to TRBD2. The V gene end was trimmed by 0 bases and the J gene end by 2 bases; junction bases not matched to a gene: 5. The CDR3 has 16 amino acids. Germline loops: CDR1 PRHDT, CDR2 FYEKMQ (reference sequence). The CDR3 region is CASSLGAAGVQETQYF. The CDR3 DNA is TGTGCCAGCAGCTTAGGGGCAGCGGGGGTTCAAGAGACCCAGTACTTC.

The chain is built from TRBV27 and TRBJ2-3; 9 nucleotides line up with TRBD1. CDR3 length equals 16 residues. CDR1 MNHEY and CDR2 SMNVEV come from the germline V gene (reference sequence). V dropped 0 bases and J dropped 6; count of bases not matched to a gene: 7. CDR3 sequence (DNA): TGTGCCAGCAGTTTATCTGGGACAGGGTATGTGGATACGCAGTATTTT. Encoded protein: CASSLSGTGYVDTQYF.

The rearrangement uses TRBV9 and TRBJ2-1, with D possibly being TRBD1 (6 bases). Germline assignment: CDR1 SGDLS and CDR2 YYNGEE. Trimming took 4 bases from V and 2 from J, leaving 10 bases between them. The CDR3 consists of 14 residues. The CDR3 spells CASSPGDTYNEQFF. In DNA, the CDR3 is TGTGCCAGCAGCCCCGGGGACACCTACAATGAGCAGTTCTTC.

CDR3 region: CASSPNSGTGEEKLFF. In nucleotides, the CDR3 is TGTGCCAGCAGCCCCAACTCCGGGACAGGGGAAGAAAAACTGTTTTTT. V is TRBV9 and J is TRBJ1-4, with TRBD1 matching 10 bases. V lost 4 bases to trimming and J lost 8 bases; unmatched junction nucleotides: 11. The length of the CDR3 is 16 residues. Germline lookup yields CDR1 SGDLS and CDR2 YYNGEE.

The genes are TRBV27 and TRBJ1-2; TRBD1 matches 7 bases. The V segment lost 5 bases and the J segment 6 bases; nucleotides outside the gene matches: 9. This CDR3 contains 14 residues. The V gene's germline CDR1 is MNHEY and CDR2 SMNVEV (reference sequence). CDR3 bases: TGTGCCAGCAGTCCACAGACAGGGTTGGATGGCTACACCTTC. It yields the protein CASSPQTGLDGYTF.

The chain employs TRBV9 and TRBJ1-4; the match to TRBD1 covers 10 bases. Unmatched junction bases numbered 0, after V lost 0 bases and J lost 7 bases. This CDR3 has 14 residues. Germline lookup yields CDR1 SGDLS and CDR2 YYNGEE. The CDR3 loop reads CASSVGQGAEKLFF. The CDR3 DNA follows: TGTGCCAGCAGCGTAGGACAGGGGGCTGAAAAACTGTTTTTT.

This clone has a handful of counts. This chain links TRBV2 with TRBJ2-7; TRBD2 matches at 7 bases. V lost 7 bases to trimming and J lost 3 bases; unmatched junction nucleotides: 9. Germline V gene lookup returns CDR1 SNHLY and CDR2 FYNNEI. The CDR3 consists of 14 residues. This chain's CDR3 is CASTTGGGYYEQYF. DNA for the CDR3: TGTGCCAGCACTACAGGCGGGGGATACTACGAGCAGTACTTC.

This clone was picked up a small number of times. The V call is TRBV5-1, the J call TRBJ1-1; 8 nucleotides match TRBD1. Germline assignment: CDR1 SGHRS and CDR2 YFSETQ. V lost 4 bases and J lost 4; bases outside the gene matches: 6. The CDR3 spans 14 residues. The CDR3 nucleotides read TGCGCCAGCAGCGCGGACAGGGCCGGCACTGAAGCTTTCTTT. Its translation is CASSADRAGTEAFF.

This clone was seen a few times. The chain recombines TRBV2 with TRBJ1-5, with 7 bases lining up with TRBD1. The V and J ends lost 5 bases and 2 bases, in that order; junction bases with no gene match: 6. The germline CDR1 and CDR2 sequences are SNHLY and FYNNEI. This CDR3 is built from 15 residues. The CDR3 sequence is CASSYRGIGNQPQHF. The CDR3 bases are TGTGCCAGCAGTTACAGGGGTATCGGCAATCAGCCCCAGCATTTT.

This clone was seen a few times. The V call is TRBV28, the J call TRBJ1-2; 7 bases are shared with TRBD1. Germline V gene lookup returns CDR1 MDHEN and CDR2 SYDVKM. The CDR3 totals 14 residues. J gave up 1 base and V 3 bases, and 2 bases lay outside the gene matches. The CDR3 loop is CASSLQGGNYGYTF. The CDR3 coding sequence is TGTGCCAGCAGTTTGCAGGGGGGTAACTATGGCTACACCTTC.

J is TRBJ1-5 and V is TRBV6-5; TRBD1 aligns across 7 bases. This CDR3 spans 13 amino acids. The V gene end was trimmed by 6 bases and the J gene end by 4 bases; junction bases not matched to a gene: 3. In germline, CDR1 is MNHEY, CDR2 SVGAGI. CDR3 sequence reads: CASSRGENQPQHF. The CDR3 coding sequence is TGTGCCAGCAGCAGGGGGGAGAATCAGCCCCAGCATTTT.

The rearrangement joins TRBV19 to TRBJ1-2, with D hard to call. The CDR3 loop spans 13 amino acids. Germline CDR1 LNHDA, CDR2 SQIVND (reference sequence). Trimming shortened V by 0 bases and J by 8 bases, and 10 bases separated the two germline ends. The CDR3 coding sequence is TGTGCCAGTAGTATAGATCTCGGGAGGGGCTACACCTTC. Its protein product is CASSIDLGRGYTF. Together with reference TRBV19 and TRBJ1-2, the CDR3 gives the full variable domain: DGGITQSPKYLFRKEGQNVTLSCEQNLNHDAMYWYRQDPGQGLRLIYYSQIVNDFQKGDIAEGYSVSREKKESFPLTVTSAQKNPTAFYLCASSIDLGRGYTFGSGTRLTVV.

The V gene is TRBV6-1, the J gene TRBJ2-5; D might be TRBD1 (6 bases). CDR1 MNHNS and CDR2 SASEGT come from the germline V gene. This CDR3 region has 18 residues. V was trimmed by 4 bases and J by 0 bases, leaving 21 bases between them. The CDR3 DNA is TGTGCCAGCAGTGGCTCAGGGGTTTGGGCGTTTGACCAAGAGACCCAGTACTTC. Its translation: CASSGSGVWAFDQETQYF.

The J gene is TRBJ1-2, the V gene TRBV4-2, with 10 bases aligning to TRBD1. Germline lookup yields CDR1 LGHNA and CDR2 YNFKEQ. Trimming took 0 bases from V and 4 from J; bases not matched to a gene: 5. The CDR3 loop spans 16 amino acids. This CDR3 reads CASSQDRQGATYGYTF. The CDR3 DNA is TGTGCCAGCAGCCAAGATCGACAGGGGGCAACCTATGGCTACACCTTC.

In its sample, this clone was seen once. The chain uses TRBV6-6 and TRBJ2-6; D is uncertain. In germline, CDR1 is MNHNY, CDR2 SVGAGI (reference sequence). The CDR3 runs 16 residues. Trimming stripped 7 bases from V and 0 bases from J, with 13 bases between. The CDR3 spells CASTLKDNSGANVLTF. The DNA of the CDR3 is TGTGCCAGCACCCTTAAAGACAACTCTGGGGCCAACGTCCTGACTTTC.

Written as DNA, the CDR3 is TGTGCCAGCAGCTCGGGAATCCCCGGGACAGCCATGAACACTGAAGCTTTCTTT. The encoded protein is CASSSGIPGTAMNTEAFF. V and J are TRBV7-9 and TRBJ1-1; 7 bases are shared with TRBD1. V gave up 4 bases and J gave up 0 bases; unmatched junction bases: 14. Germline V lookup: CDR1 SEHNR, CDR2 FQNEAQ (reference sequence). The CDR3 runs to 18 residues.

The rearrangement uses TRBV19 and TRBJ2-2; perhaps TRBD1 as D (5 bases). The V end was cut by 4 bases, the J end by 2 bases, with 8 bases between. This CDR3 spans 14 amino acids. The germline gives CDR1 LNHDA, CDR2 SQIVND (reference sequence). The CDR3 bases are TGTGCCAGTAGTAATCAGGGAAACACCGGGGAGCTGTTTTTT. This codes for CASSNQGNTGELFF. The whole variable domain, filled in from reference TRBV19 and TRBJ2-2, reads DGGITQSPKYLFRKEGQNVTLSCEQNLNHDAMYWYRQDPGQGLRLIYYSQIVNDFQKGDIAEGYSVSREKKESFPLTVTSAQKNPTAFYLCASSNQGNTGELFFGEGSRLTVL.

The rearrangement uses TRBV3-1 (or the pseudogene TRBV3-2) and TRBJ2-2; possible D gene TRBD1, 6 bases. V lost 0 bases and J lost 5, with 13 bases in between. This CDR3 region has 16 residues. Germline CDR1 LGHDT, CDR2 YNNKEL (reference sequence). DNA for the CDR3: TGTGCCAGCAGCCAAGATCGGCGCAGGGGTACCGGGGAGCTGTTTTTT. It codes for CASSQDRRRGTGELFF.